Sequencing of this TCR beta chain was carried out in a study of blood T cells in healthy people across ages. A second PCR of roughly 7 to 11 cycles used a sample-barcoded 5' primer and a J-beta primer mix. One entry per CDR3 protein results from TCRdb running MiXCR on the 5' RACE reads. The sample has 750,000 to 950,000 distinct CDR3 sequences, more than 25% seen once. The CDR3 covers 15 residues. Per the germline V gene, CDR1 is SGHRS and CDR2 is YFSETQ. V lost 0 bases, J lost 3 bases, and 12 bases lay in between. The same data also went into a second study, on T cells of mothers and their children.

The TCR comes from a boy aged 10-17 years in good health. This rearrangement joins TRBV5-1 to TRBJ2-5; the D call may be TRBD1 or TRBD2 (6 bases each). The sequencing sample was made of blood. The CDR3 DNA is TGCGCCAGCAGCTTGGAGGGGGGCGCGGAAGAGACCCAGTACTTC. Protein product: CASSLEGGAEETQYF.